This record covers a single T cell receptor beta chain. The data were obtained in a study of blood T cell repertoires in COVID-19. Study-wide context: The United States, Italy and Spain provided the acute and convalescent COVID-19 samples. T cells, B-cell-depleted T cells, or PBMCs supplied cDNA or gDNA.

Authors' analysis steps: Reference gene primer amplification gave nucleated cell count estimates. Libraries were prepared by immunoSEQ multiplex PCR; TCRdb keeps only in-frame clonotypes and omits some of them. V, J and clone size are those of that table, while D and trimming were read from the DNA. The sample includes over 400,000 clones, 86% of them seen just once. This CDR3 contains 14 residues. The V and J ends lost 3 bases and 7 bases, in that order; junction bases with no gene match: 7. CDR1 and CDR2 (germline): DFQATT, SNEGSKA (reference sequence). This receptor was taken from a woman under 40 with active or convalescent COVID-19. The sequencing sample was made of peripheral blood. V is TRBV20-1 and J is TRBJ2-7; 12 bases line up with TRBD2. CDR3: CSASQPSGRGEQYF. The CDR3 DNA is TGCAGTGCTAGTCAGCCTAGCGGGAGGGGTGAGCAGTACTTC.